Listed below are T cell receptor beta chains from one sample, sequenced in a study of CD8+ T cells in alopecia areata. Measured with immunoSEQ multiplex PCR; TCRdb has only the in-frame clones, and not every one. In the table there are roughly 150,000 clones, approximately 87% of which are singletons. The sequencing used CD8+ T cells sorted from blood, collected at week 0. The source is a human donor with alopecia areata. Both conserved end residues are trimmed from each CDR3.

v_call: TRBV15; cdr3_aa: ATSRDLGNTEAF
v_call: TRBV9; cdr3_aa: ASSIETTAYEQY
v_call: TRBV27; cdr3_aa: ASSSGTGDSPLH
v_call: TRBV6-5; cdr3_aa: ASSYPGTGVNEQF
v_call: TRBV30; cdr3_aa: AWSGGGAYEQY
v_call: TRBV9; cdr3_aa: ASSVEDPLVYQNTGELF
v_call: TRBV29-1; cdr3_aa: SAVGRPGTVHEKLF
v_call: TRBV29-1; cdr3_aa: SVDHGTGYNEQF
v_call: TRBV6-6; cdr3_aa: ASTLTRTNTEAF
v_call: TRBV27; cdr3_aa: ASSSGGNTEAF